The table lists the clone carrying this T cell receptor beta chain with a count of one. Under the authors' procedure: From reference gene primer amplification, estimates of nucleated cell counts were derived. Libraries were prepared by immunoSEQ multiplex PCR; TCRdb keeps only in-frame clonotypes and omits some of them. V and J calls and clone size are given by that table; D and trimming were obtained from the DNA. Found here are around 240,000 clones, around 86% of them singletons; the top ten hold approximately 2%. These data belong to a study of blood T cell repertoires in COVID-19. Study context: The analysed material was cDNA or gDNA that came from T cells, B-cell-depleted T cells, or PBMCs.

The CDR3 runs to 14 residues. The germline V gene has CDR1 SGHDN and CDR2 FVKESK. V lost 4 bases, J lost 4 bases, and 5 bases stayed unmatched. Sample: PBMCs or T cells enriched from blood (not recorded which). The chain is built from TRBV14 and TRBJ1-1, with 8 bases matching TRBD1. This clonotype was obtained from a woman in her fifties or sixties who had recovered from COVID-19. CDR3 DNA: TGTGCCAGCAGCCTATTTACAGGGGGCACTGAAGCTTTCTTT. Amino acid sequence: CASSLFTGGTEAFF.